This is a list of T cell receptor beta chains from one sample in a study of blood T cell repertoires in COVID-19. Sequencing used immunoSEQ multiplex PCR; TCRdb keeps in-frame clones, though not all of them. The table lists roughly 670,000 clones, over 80% of them singletons, with approximately 0.25% in the top ten. The sequenced material came from peripheral blood. Source of these receptors: a woman between 18 and 29 years old with acute or convalescent COVID-19. Each CDR3 is given with its conserved first and last residue. The order of the fields is clone size, V gene, D gene, J gene, CDR3 protein, CDR3 DNA. The D gene is left open where the match is weak. The listing skips clone size in some rows; elsewhere it reads once, few, many or a size class.

-	TRBV30	-	TRBJ2-7	CAWSPGLLREQYF	TGTGCCTGGAGTCCGGGACTTCTTCGCGAGCAGTACTTC
-	TRBV6-5	TRBD1	TRBJ1-2	CASRDHRGANGYTF	TGTGCCAGCAGAGACCACAGGGGTGCTAATGGCTACACCTTC
-	TRBV4-2	-	TRBJ2-1	CASSLTSLSEQFF	TGTGCCAGCAGCCTGACTAGTTTGAGTGAGCAGTTCTTC
-	TRBV5-1	-	TRBJ1-2	CASSLDTGPYGYTF	TGCGCCAGCAGCTTGGATACAGGGCCCTATGGCTACACCTTC
-	TRBV3-1/TRBV3-2	-	TRBJ2-3	CASSQGGVGIPTDTQYF	TGTGCCAGCAGCCAAGGGGGGGTGGGGATCCCCACAGATACGCAGTATTTT
-	TRBV24-1	-	TRBJ2-1	CATSDTLLGHLGDEQFF	TGTGCCACCAGTGATACCCTCCTGGGACACCTCGGGGATGAGCAGTTCTTC
-	TRBV12-5	-	TRBJ1-5	CASGLVGRNQPQHF	TGTGCTAGTGGTTTGGTAGGGAGGAATCAGCCCCAGCATTTT
-	TRBV6-5	-	TRBJ1-2	CASGLGGGYTF	TGTGCCAGCGGGCTCGGGGGGGGCTACACCTTC
once	TRBV14	-	TRBJ2-3	CASSAAGTQYF	TGTGCCAGCAGCGCCGCGGGTACGCAGTATTTT
-	TRBV30	-	TRBJ2-3	CAWSVGSLTDTQYF	TGTGCCTGGAGTGTCGGGTCACTCACAGATACGCAGTATTTT
-	TRBV9	TRBD2	TRBJ2-1	CASSVGTSGLYEQFF	TGTGCCAGCAGCGTCGGGACTAGCGGGTTGTATGAGCAGTTCTTC
-	TRBV29-1	TRBD1	TRBJ1-1	CSVSLTGGITEAFF	TGCAGCGTTTCCTTGACAGGGGGAATCACTGAAGCTTTCTTT
-	TRBV29-1	-	TRBJ1-1	CSVEIKGVVHPNTEAFF	TGCAGCGTTGAAATAAAGGGAGTAGTTCACCCGAACACTGAAGCTTTCTTT
once	TRBV19	-	TRBJ1-5	CASSAREAQHF	TGTGCCAGTAGCGCGAGGGAGGCCCAGCATTTT
-	TRBV19	-	TRBJ1-1	CASSVIGRGTEAFF	TGTGCCAGTAGTGTTATCGGTCGGGGCACTGAAGCTTTCTTT
-	TRBV20-1	-	TRBJ2-1	CSAPIYNEQFF	TGCAGTGCCCCTATCTACAATGAGCAGTTCTTC
-	TRBV6-1	-	TRBJ1-2	CASSEKSPYGYTF	TGTGCCAGCAGTGAAAAGAGTCCCTATGGCTACACCTTC
-	TRBV4-1	TRBD1	TRBJ1-4	CASSQGGGTGNEKLFF	TGCGCCAGCAGCCAAGGGGGCGGGACAGGGAATGAAAAACTGTTTTTT
-	TRBV25-1	-	TRBJ1-1	CASTATRGGRTEAFF	TGTGCCAGCACTGCGACCCGGGGGGGGCGAACTGAAGCTTTCTTT
-	TRBV30	-	TRBJ1-4	CAWRNGQSQNEKLFF	TGTGCCTGGAGAAACGGACAGAGCCAAAATGAAAAACTGTTTTTT
-	TRBV7-9	-	TRBJ1-1	CASSKDRKTFF	TGTGCCAGCAGCAAAGACAGGAAGACTTTCTTT
-	TRBV27	TRBD1	TRBJ1-5	CASSYGGTGGQPQHF	TGTGCCAGCAGTTACGGCGGGACAGGAGGTCAGCCCCAGCATTTT
-	TRBV5-1	-	TRBJ1-6	CASSFGSAGGSSYNSPLHF	TGCGCCAGCAGCTTTGGCAGCGCGGGAGGGAGCTCCTATAATTCACCCCTCCACTTT
-	TRBV14	-	TRBJ1-2	CASRLTGSPGYGYTF	TGTGCCAGCAGGCTGACAGGTTCCCCTGGCTATGGCTACACCTTC
-	TRBV11-2	TRBD1	TRBJ2-7	CASSPRGQVLYEQYF	TGTGCCAGCAGCCCCAGGGGACAGGTCCTTTACGAGCAGTACTTC
-	TRBV19	-	TRBJ2-1	CASSFGQTHNEQFF	TGTGCCAGTAGTTTCGGACAGACGCACAATGAGCAGTTCTTC
once	TRBV4-1	-	TRBJ2-5	CASSQDSDQETQYF	TGCGCCAGCAGCCAAGACTCAGATCAAGAGACCCAGTACTTC
-	TRBV27	TRBD2	TRBJ2-7	CASSFVGGGAGEQYF	TGTGCCAGCAGTTTTGTCGGCGGGGGGGCGGGGGAGCAGTACTTC
-	TRBV4-3	TRBD1	TRBJ1-2	CASSQGDRVGYGYTF	TGCGCCAGCAGCCAAGGGGACAGGGTCGGCTATGGCTACACCTTC
-	TRBV18	-	TRBJ1-2	CASSPTESYGYTF	TGTGCCAGCTCACCTACAGAATCATATGGCTACACCTTC
-	TRBV4-1	-	TRBJ1-2	CASSQDYTLGNYGYTF	TGCGCCAGCAGCCAGGACTACACCTTAGGGAACTATGGCTACACCTTC
-	TRBV5-1	TRBD2	TRBJ2-2	CASSFSGGTGELFF	TGCGCCAGCAGCTTCTCGGGGGGCACCGGGGAGCTGTTTTTT
-	TRBV12-5	-	TRBJ1-1	CASGETGFTEAFF	TGTGCTAGTGGCGAAACAGGGTTCACTGAAGCTTTCTTT
-	TRBV6-5	-	TRBJ1-1	CAVSGSQITNEAFF	TGTGCCGTCTCCGGGTCCCAGATTACCAATGAAGCTTTCTTT
-	TRBV6-5	-	TRBJ1-1	CASSRSHPGAEAFF	TGTGCCAGCAGCCGGTCCCACCCGGGGGCTGAAGCTTTCTTT
-	TRBV10-3	-	TRBJ2-5	CAISEWGEETQYF	TGTGCCATCAGTGAGTGGGGGGAAGAGACCCAGTACTTC
-	TRBV3-1/TRBV3-2	-	TRBJ1-2	CASSQARWGANYGYTF	TGTGCCAGCAGCCAAGCTCGGTGGGGCGCTAACTATGGCTACACCTTC
-	TRBV6-2/TRBV6-3	-	TRBJ1-1	CASSHVTEAFF	TGTGCCAGCAGCCATGTAACTGAAGCTTTCTTT
-	TRBV7-9	-	TRBJ1-2	CASSLGEAGWAPYGYTF	TGTGCCAGCAGCCTAGGGGAGGCAGGGTGGGCCCCTTATGGCTACACCTTC
-	TRBV2	-	TRBJ1-2	CASRETAPSNYGYTF	TGTGCCAGCAGGGAGACAGCCCCTTCTAACTATGGCTACACCTTC
-	TRBV24-1	TRBD1	TRBJ1-2	CATRDRVNYGYTF	TGTGCCACTAGAGACAGGGTTAACTATGGCTACACCTTC
-	TRBV6-5	TRBD1	TRBJ1-1	CASSWGQGLNTEAFF	TGTGCCAGCAGTTGGGGACAGGGCCTGAACACTGAAGCTTTCTTT
once	TRBV9	-	TRBJ1-2	CASSVWSDQGYGYTF	TGTGCCAGCAGCGTTTGGAGTGACCAGGGGTATGGCTACACCTTC
-	TRBV15	-	TRBJ1-1	CATSIPMNTEAFF	TGTGCCACCAGCATCCCCATGAACACTGAAGCTTTCTTT
-	TRBV29-1	TRBD1	TRBJ1-6	CSVGDRGSPLHF	TGCAGCGTTGGGGACAGAGGTTCACCCCTCCACTTT
-	TRBV24-1	TRBD1	TRBJ2-1	CATSDPRQGSYNEQFF	TGTGCCACCAGTGATCCTCGACAGGGGTCGTACAATGAGCAGTTCTTC
-	TRBV2	TRBD1	TRBJ1-6	CASSGQGFNSPLHF	TGTGCCAGCAGTGGACAGGGCTTTAATTCACCCCTCCACTTT
-	TRBV7-9	-	TRBJ2-3	CASSFGQSRTDTQYF	TGTGCCAGCAGCTTCGGACAGAGTAGGACAGATACGCAGTATTTT
-	TRBV25-1	TRBD1	TRBJ1-2	CASSEVGGGYGYTF	TGTGCCAGCAGTGAAGTAGGGGGCGGCTATGGCTACACCTTC